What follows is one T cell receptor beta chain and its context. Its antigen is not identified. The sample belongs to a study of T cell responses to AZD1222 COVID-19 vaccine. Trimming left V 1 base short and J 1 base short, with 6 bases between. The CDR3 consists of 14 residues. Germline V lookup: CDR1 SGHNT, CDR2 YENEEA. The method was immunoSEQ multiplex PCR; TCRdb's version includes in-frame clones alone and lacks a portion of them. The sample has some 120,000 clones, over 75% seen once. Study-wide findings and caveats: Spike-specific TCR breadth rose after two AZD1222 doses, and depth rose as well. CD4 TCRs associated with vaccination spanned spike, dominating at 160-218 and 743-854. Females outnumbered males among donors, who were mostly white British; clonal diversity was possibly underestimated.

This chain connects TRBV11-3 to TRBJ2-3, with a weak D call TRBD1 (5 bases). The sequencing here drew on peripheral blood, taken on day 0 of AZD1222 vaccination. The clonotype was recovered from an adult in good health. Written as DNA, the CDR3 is TGTGCCAGCAGCTTAGGACAGCGCACAGATACGCAGTATTTT. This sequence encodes CASSLGQRTDTQYF.